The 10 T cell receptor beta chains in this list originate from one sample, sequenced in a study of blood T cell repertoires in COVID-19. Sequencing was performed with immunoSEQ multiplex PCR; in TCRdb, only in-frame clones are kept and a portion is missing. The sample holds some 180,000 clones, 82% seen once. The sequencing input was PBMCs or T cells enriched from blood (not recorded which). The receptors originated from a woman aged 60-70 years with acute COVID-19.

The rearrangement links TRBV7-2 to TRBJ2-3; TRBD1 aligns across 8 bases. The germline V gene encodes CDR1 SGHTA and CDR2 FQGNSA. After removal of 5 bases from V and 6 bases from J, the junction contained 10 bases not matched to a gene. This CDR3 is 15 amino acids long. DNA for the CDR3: TGTGCCAGCAGCCAGCAGGGGGCGCGACACGATACGCAGTATTTT. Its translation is CASSQQGARHDTQYF.

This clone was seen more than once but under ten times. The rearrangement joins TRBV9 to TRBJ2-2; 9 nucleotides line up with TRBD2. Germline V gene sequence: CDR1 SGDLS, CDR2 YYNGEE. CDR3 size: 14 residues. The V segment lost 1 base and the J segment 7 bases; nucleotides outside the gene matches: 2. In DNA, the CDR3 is TGTGCCAGCAGCGTATCTAGCGGGGTCGGGGAGCTGTTTTTT. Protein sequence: CASSVSSGVGELFF.

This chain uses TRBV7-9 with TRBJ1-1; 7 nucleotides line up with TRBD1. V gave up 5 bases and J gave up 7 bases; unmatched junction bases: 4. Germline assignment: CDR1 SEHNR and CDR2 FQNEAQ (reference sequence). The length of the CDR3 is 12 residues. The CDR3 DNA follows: TGTGCCAGCAGCCTACAGGGGCGTGAAGCTTTCTTT. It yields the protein CASSLQGREAFF. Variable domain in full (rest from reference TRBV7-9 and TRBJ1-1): DTGVSQNPRHKITKRGQNVTFRCDPISEHNRLYWYRQTLGQGPEFLTYFQNEAQLEKSRLLSDRFSAERPKGSFSTLEIQRTEQGDSAMYLCASSLQGREAFFGQGTRLTVV.

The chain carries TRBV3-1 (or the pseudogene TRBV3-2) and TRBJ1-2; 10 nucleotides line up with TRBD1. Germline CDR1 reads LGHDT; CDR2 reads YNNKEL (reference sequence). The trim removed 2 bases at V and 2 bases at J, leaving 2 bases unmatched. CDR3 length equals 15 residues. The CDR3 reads CASSQPGQGNYGYTF. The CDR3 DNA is TGTGCCAGCAGCCAACCGGGACAGGGGAACTATGGCTACACCTTC.

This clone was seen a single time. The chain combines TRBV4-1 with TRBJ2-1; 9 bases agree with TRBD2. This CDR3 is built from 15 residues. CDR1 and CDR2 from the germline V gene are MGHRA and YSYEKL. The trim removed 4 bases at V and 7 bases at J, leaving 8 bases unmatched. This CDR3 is CASSPLAGVRNEQFF. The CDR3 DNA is TGCGCCAGCAGCCCCTTAGCGGGAGTCAGGAATGAGCAGTTCTTC.

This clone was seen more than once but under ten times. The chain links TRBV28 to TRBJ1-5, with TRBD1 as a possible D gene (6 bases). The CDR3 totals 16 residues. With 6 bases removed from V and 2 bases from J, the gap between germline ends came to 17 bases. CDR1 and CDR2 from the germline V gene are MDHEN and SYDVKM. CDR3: CASRPRGGWGNQPQHF. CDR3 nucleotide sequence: TGTGCCAGCAGGCCGAGGGGGGGTTGGGGCAATCAGCCCCAGCATTTT.

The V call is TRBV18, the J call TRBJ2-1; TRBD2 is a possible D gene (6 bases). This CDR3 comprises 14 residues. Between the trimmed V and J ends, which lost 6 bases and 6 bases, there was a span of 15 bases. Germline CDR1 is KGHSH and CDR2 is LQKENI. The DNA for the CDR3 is TGTGCCAGCTCCCGGGGGAGTCTAGTCAATGAGCAGTTCTTC. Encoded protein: CASSRGSLVNEQFF. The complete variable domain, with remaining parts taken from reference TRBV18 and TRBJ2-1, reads NAGVMQNPRHLVRRRGQEARLRCSPMKGHSHVYWYRQLPEEGLKFMVYLQKENIIDESGMPKERFSAEFPKEGPSILRIQQVVRGDSAAYFCASSRGSLVNEQFFGPGTRLTVL.

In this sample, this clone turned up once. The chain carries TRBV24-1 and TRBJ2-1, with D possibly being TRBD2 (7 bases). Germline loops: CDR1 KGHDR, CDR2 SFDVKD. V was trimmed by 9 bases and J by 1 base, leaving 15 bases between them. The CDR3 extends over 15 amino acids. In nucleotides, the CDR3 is TGTGCCACCGGGGGGGGCTCACAATCCTACAATGAGCAGTTCTTC. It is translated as CATGGGSQSYNEQFF.

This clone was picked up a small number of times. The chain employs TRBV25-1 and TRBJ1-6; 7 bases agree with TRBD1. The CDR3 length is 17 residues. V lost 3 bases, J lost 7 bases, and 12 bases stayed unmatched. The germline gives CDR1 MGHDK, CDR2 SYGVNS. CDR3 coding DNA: TGTGCCAGCAGTGAGCTACGGAGGGACAGCACAAATTCACCCCTCCACTTT. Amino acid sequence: CASSELRRDSTNSPLHF.

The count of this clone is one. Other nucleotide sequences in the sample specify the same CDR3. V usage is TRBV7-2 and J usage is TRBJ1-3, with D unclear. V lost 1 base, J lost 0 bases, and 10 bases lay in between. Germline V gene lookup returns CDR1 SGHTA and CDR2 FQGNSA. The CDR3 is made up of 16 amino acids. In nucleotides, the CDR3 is TGTGCCAGCAGCTTAGGGGGAGGAAGCTCTGGAAACACCATATATTTT. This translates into CASSLGGGSSGNTIYF.